This entry is about one T cell receptor (beta chain). Its cognate antigen is unknown. Germline is not matched at one junction end, which may reflect a read error. The germline V gene encodes CDR1 LNHNV and CDR2 YYDKDF (reference sequence). The CDR3 loop spans 15 amino acids. MiXCR, applied by TCRdb to the reads, yields one record per CDR3 protein. The table shows about 830,000 distinct CDR3 sequences, with about 30% occurring only once. The record originates from a study of T cell repertoires in cytomegalovirus infection. The sequence derives from a human donor in good health (CMV status not recorded). Some clones in this sample may be carry-over from other donors' samples. Sequenced here: cultured CD8+ T cells from PBMCs, sampled from culture after CMV antigen stimulation. The chain combines TRBV15 with TRBJ1-1; D might be TRBD1 (5 bases). The CDR3 region has the DNA TGTACCACCAACCAGGGACGGATTCTGAACACTGAAGCTTTCTTT. Translation: CTTNQGRILNTEAFF.